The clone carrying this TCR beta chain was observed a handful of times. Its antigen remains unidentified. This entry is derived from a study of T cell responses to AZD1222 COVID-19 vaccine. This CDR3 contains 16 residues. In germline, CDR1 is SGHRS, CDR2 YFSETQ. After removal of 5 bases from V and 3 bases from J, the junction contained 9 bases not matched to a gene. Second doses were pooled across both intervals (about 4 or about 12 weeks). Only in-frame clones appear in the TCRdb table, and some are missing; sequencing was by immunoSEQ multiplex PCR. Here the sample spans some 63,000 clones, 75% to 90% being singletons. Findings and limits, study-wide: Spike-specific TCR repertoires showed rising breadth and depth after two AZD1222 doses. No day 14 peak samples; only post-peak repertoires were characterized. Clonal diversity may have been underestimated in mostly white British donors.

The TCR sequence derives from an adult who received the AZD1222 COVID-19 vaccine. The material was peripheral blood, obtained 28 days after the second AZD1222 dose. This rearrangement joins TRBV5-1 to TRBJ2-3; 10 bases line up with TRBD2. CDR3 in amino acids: CASSLGASGGTDTQYF. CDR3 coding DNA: TGCGCCAGCAGTCTCGGGGCTAGCGGGGGAACAGATACGCAGTATTTT.